Detailed here is one T cell receptor beta chain. Seattle patients were enrolled during active infection and followed longitudinally. The data are from a study of blood T cell repertoires in COVID-19. As processed by the authors: Reference gene primer amplification yielded estimated nucleated cell counts. This table comes from immunoSEQ multiplex PCR, and its TCRdb copy is limited to in-frame clones, with some not included. V and J calls and clone size come straight from that table; D and trimming were deduced from the DNA. The sample lists roughly 68,000 clones; approximately 85% were seen once. Germline CDR1 reads LNHDA; CDR2 reads SQIVND (reference sequence). The junction had 6 bases not matched to a gene; V was cut back by 1 base and J by 7 bases. The CDR3 runs 16 residues.

The receptor's source is an older woman with COVID-19, enrolled during active disease. Source material: peripheral blood. The genes are TRBV19 and TRBJ2-1; TRBD2 matches 11 bases. CDR3 amino acids: CASSIVGLAGGNEQFF. CDR3 DNA sequence: TGTGCCAGTAGTATAGTAGGGCTAGCGGGAGGTAATGAGCAGTTCTTC.